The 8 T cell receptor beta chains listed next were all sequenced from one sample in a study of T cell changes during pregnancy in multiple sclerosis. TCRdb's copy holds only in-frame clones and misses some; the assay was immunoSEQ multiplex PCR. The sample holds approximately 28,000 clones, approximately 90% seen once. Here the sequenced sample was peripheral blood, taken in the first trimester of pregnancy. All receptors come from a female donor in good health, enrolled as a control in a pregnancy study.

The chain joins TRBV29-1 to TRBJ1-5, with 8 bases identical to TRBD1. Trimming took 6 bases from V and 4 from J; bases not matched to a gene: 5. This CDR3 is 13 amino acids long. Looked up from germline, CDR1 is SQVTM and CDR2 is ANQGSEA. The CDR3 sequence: CSVETGVNQPQHF. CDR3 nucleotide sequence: TGCAGCGTGGAGACAGGGGTTAATCAGCCCCAGCATTTT.

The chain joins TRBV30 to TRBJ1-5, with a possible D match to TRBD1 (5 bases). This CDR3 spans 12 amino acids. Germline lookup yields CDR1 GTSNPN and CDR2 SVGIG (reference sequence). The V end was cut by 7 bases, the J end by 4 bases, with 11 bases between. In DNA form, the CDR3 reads TGTGCCTATAGACAGCAAAATCAGCCCCAGCATTTT. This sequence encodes CAYRQQNQPQHF.

In DNA, the CDR3 is TGTGCCAGCAGCTTGGCGACAGGGGCGAACACCGGGGAGCTGTTTTTT. Translated: CASSLATGANTGELFF. V and J are TRBV5-6 and TRBJ2-2; TRBD1 aligns across 8 bases. Germline V CDR1 and CDR2: SGHDT, YYEEEE. Trimming took 0 bases from V and 0 from J; bases not matched to a gene: 1. This CDR3 has 16 residues.

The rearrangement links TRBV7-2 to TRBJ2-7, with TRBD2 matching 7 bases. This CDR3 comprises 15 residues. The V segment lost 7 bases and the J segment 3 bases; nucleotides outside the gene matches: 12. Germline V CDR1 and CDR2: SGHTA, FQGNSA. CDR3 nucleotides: TGTGCCAGCACCGCCTCCGGGACTATCAGCTACGAGCAGTACTTC. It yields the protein CASTASGTISYEQYF.

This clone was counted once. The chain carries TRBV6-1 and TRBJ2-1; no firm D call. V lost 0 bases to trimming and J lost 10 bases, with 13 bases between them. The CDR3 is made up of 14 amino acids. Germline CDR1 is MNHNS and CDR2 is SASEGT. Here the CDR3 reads CASSEAGTVGEQFF. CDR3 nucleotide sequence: TGTGCCAGCAGTGAAGCGGGCACGGTTGGGGAGCAGTTCTTC.

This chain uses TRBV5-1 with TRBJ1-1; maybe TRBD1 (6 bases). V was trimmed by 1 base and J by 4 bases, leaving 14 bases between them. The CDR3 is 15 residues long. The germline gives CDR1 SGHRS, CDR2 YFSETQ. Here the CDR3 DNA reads TGCGCCAGCAGCTTGAAAGGAGCAGGGGCCACTGAAGCTTTCTTT. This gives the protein CASSLKGAGATEAFF.

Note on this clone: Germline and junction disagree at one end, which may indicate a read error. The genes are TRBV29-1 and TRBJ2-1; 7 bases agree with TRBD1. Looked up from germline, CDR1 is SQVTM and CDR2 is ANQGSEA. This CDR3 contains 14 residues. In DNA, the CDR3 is TGCAGCGTTCAAGACAGGGTTAATTCGAATGAGCAGTTCTTC. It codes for CSVQDRVNSNEQFF.

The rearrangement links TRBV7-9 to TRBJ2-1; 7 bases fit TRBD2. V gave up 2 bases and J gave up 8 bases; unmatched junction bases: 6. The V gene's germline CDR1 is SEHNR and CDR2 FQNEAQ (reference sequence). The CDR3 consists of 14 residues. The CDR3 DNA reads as TGTGCCAGCAGCTTACGTCGGGGGGTGGATGAGCAGTTCTTC. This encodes CASSLRRGVDEQFF. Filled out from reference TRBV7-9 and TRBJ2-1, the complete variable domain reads DTGVSQNPRHKITKRGQNVTFRCDPISEHNRLYWYRQTLGQGPEFLTYFQNEAQLEKSRLLSDRFSAERPKGSFSTLEIQRTEQGDSAMYLCASSLRRGVDEQFFGPGTRLTVL.